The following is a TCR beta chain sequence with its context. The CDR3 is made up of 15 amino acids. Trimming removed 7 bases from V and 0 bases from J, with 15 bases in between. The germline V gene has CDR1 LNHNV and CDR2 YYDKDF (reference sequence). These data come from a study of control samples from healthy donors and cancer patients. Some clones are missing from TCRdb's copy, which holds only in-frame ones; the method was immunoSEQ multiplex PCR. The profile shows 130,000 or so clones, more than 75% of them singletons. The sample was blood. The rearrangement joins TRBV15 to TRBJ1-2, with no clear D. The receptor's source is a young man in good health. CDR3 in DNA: TGTGCCACCACCAAAAGGACGCCCGCTAACTATGGCTACACCTTC. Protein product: CATTKRTPANYGYTF.